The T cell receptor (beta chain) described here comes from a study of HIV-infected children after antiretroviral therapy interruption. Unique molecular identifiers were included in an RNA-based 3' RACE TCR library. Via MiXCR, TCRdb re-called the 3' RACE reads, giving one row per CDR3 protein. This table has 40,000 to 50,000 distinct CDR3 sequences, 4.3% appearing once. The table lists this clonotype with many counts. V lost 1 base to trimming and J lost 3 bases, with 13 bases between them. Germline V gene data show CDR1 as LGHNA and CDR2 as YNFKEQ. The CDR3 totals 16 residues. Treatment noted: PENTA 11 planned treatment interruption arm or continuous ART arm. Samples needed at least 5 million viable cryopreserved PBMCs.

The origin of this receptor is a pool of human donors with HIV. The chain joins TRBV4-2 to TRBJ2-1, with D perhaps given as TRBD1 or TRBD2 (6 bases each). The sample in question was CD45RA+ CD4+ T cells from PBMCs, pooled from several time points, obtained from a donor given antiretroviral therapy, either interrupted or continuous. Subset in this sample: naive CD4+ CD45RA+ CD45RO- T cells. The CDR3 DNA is TGTGCCAGCAGCCAAGGAATGGGGGGCCTCTACAATGAGCAGTTCTTC. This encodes CASSQGMGGLYNEQFF.